This T cell receptor (beta chain) was sequenced during a study of CD8+CD57+ T cells in acquired aplastic anemia. As for the study in general: Sorted CD4+ and CD8+ cell DNA averaged around 3.5 ug.

CDR1 KGHDR and CDR2 SFDVKD come from the germline V gene. V lost 3 bases to trimming and J lost 1 base, with 11 bases between them. This CDR3 is built from 15 residues. Patients sequenced had flow cytometry evidence of CD8+CD57+ cell expansion. Template material for TCR beta VDJ and CDR3 profiling consisted of genomic DNA. TCRdb fed the reads into MiXCR, producing one record per CDR3 protein. Here the sample spans roughly 240,000 distinct CDR3 sequences, around 43% being singletons. General study points: There were over 25 CD8+ CDR3 sequences that occurred in both patients and controls.

This clonotype was recorded at least ten times. The antigen is unknown. This rearrangement joins TRBV24-1 to TRBJ2-5, with D possibly being TRBD1 or TRBD2 (5 bases each). This receptor was identified in a human donor with aplastic anemia. Sequences were obtained from sorted CD4+, CD8+, or CD8+CD57+ T cells (not recorded which) from PBMCs. The CDR3 DNA follows: TGTGCCACCAGTGATGTACGGGACGCCCAAGAGACCCAGTACTTC. Translating it yields CATSDVRDAQETQYF.